This TCR beta chain appears in the sequencing data of a study of blood T cell repertoires in COVID-19. Across the study: Nucleic acid was either cDNA or gDNA, and it came from T cells, B-cell-depleted T cells, or PBMCs.

Individuals aged roughly 18 to 90 years were recruited from approximately 24 US areas. For recovered donors of Cohort 3, there were two negative PCRs, clearance, or symptom resolution. Sequenced by immunoSEQ multiplex PCR; TCRdb stores in-frame clones only, minus some. The table shows about 250,000 clones, with roughly 88% occurring only once. The junction had 7 bases not matched to a gene; V was cut back by 5 bases and J by 5 bases. Germline V lookup: CDR1 LNHNV, CDR2 YYDKDF (reference sequence). The CDR3 sequence is 16 residues long. Sequenced sample: PBMCs or T cells enriched from blood (not recorded which). This sequence joins TRBV15 and TRBJ2-5; TRBD2 matches 14 bases. This TCR was sampled from a woman in her twenties or thirties who had recovered from COVID-19. CDR3 DNA: TGTGCCACCAGCGGACGTGGACTAGCGGGGGGCGAGACCCAGTACTTC. Encoded protein: CATSGRGLAGGETQYF.